Given below is one T cell receptor (beta chain) in context. No cognate antigen has been identified for it. No qualities accompany the bases; no much larger clone lies one base away. Trimming removed 4 bases from V and 0 bases from J; the gene matches leave 6 bases unexplained. The CDR3 goes from the cysteine to the phenylalanine over 16 residues. Only the CDR3 portion is preserved as DNA: 48 bases, with reading frame beginning at the first base. Per the germline V gene (reference sequence), LGHDT is the CDR1 and YNNKEL is the CDR2. The immunoSEQ assay was applied to genomic DNA to generate the TCR beta chain sequences. As for the original processing: Any CDR3 sequence that did not begin with the conserved framework cysteine at position 104 was removed by hand. Clonality was calculated as one minus the normalized Shannon's Diversity Index, with values ranging from 0 (maximal diversity) to 1 (oligoclonal). Differences in the frequency of the same CDR3 between samples, such as brain versus blood, were assessed with chi-squared comparison-of-proportions tests. Public clonotypes were found through immuneACCESS searches, while the VDJdb browser was used to judge similarity to known antiviral clonotypes. TCRdb limited this immuneACCESS table to in-frame rearrangements with V and J called. A share of clones is missing; checked studies link under half to unresolved V genes, and the rest is unexplained. V and J calls and clone size are given by that table; D and trimming were obtained from the DNA. This sample has 55,000 to 80,000 clones in its table, and more than 95% of those were observed once. Roughly 0.38% of the sample is taken by the ten largest.

This sample stems from a study of brain T cells in children with intractable seizures (dated by TCRdb to 2020 to 2023). Regarding the research as a whole: As a first screen for immune gene transcripts, resected brain tissue from some 50 pediatric epilepsy surgery cases was run on a NanoString immunology panel. Among the roughly 12 selected surgery cases, eight also had pre-surgery blood sequenced, leaving four with brain tissue only.

Interpreted using the paper, the time point label stands for: resected brain tissue, or blood drawn just prior to surgery. Surgery cases with the highest brain T cell transcript signatures were selected for TCR beta chain sequencing of brain tissue and, where available, blood. Prior to surgery, the patients had been treated with at least one anti-epileptic drug. TCR-sequenced patients were children with drug-resistant epilepsy due to tuberous sclerosis complex, focal cortical dysplasia, Rasmussen encephalitis or hemimegalencephaly. The blood samples were collected right before the epilepsy surgery. Bulk genomic DNA was extracted from unsorted brain tissue and whole blood with the Monarch genomic DNA purification kit. General conclusions and limits of the study: Viral specificity was inferred only from CDR3 sequence similarity, and patients' HCMV serostatus was unknown. Because sequencing depth differed between pre- and post-surgery blood, the absence of clones from the pre-surgery sample may reflect undersampling.

This TCR was recovered from a boy under two years old with focal cortical dysplasia and intractable seizures. The source material was peripheral blood, sampled at surgery. The V gene is TRBV3-1 (or the pseudogene TRBV3-2) and the J gene is TRBJ2-4; 7 bases in the junction line up with TRBD2. The encoded CDR3 is CASSRDYLLAKNIQYF. In nucleotides, the sequence is TGTGCCAGCAGCCGGGACTACCTCTTAGCCAAAAACATTCAGTACTTC.